These 21 T cell receptor beta chains were sequenced from one sample in a study of T cell responses to AZD1222 COVID-19 vaccine. Repertoires were generated with immunoSEQ multiplex PCR, while TCRdb's copy carries only in-frame clones and drops some. The sample lists approximately 150,000 clones, approximately 90% seen once, with about 3% in the top ten. This specimen consisted of peripheral blood, obtained on day 0 of AZD1222 vaccination. The origin of the receptors is an adult in good health.

This chain links TRBV5-4 with TRBJ1-2; 8 bases fit TRBD1. The CDR3 consists of 16 residues. The trim removed 0 bases at V and 3 bases at J, leaving 7 bases unmatched. Per germline, CDR1 SGHNT and CDR2 YYREEE (reference sequence). Here the CDR3 reads CASSLAPGGADYGYTF. CDR3 bases: TGTGCCAGCAGCTTGGCACCAGGGGGCGCCGACTATGGCTACACCTTC.

This clone appeared a few times. CDR3: CASSKGARAHGYTF. CDR3 DNA sequence: TGTGCCAGTTCCAAGGGGGCCAGGGCCCATGGCTACACCTTC. The chain has TRBV19 and TRBJ1-2; TRBD1 matches at 7 bases. J was trimmed by 6 bases and V by 8 bases; bases with no gene match: 12. The CDR3 covers 14 residues. CDR1 is LNHDA, CDR2 SQIVND, per germline (reference sequence).

This sequence joins TRBV6-2 or TRBV6-3 and TRBJ2-7; D might be TRBD2 (5 bases). Germline V gene data show CDR1 as MNHEY and CDR2 as SVGEGT. The CDR3 is made up of 15 amino acids. V dropped 5 bases and J dropped 0 bases, with 14 bases sitting between them. The CDR3 spells CASSPAGQSSYEQYF. CDR3 nucleotide sequence: TGTGCCAGCAGTCCGGCGGGCCAAAGCTCCTACGAGCAGTACTTC.

CDR3 residues: CASSPTGVAHFQYF. CDR3 coding DNA: TGTGCCAGCAGCCCAACTGGGGTAGCGCACTTTCAGTACTTC. The chain couples TRBV9 to TRBJ2-4; possible D gene TRBD2, 5 bases. V dropped 4 bases and J dropped 11 bases, with 19 bases sitting between them. Per germline, CDR1 SGDLS and CDR2 YYNGEE. The CDR3 runs 14 residues.

This chain uses TRBV20-1 with TRBJ1-2; TRBD1 is a possible D gene (5 bases). The CDR3 sequence is 12 residues long. The V gene lost 3 bases and the J gene lost 7 bases, with 12 bases spanning the gap. The V gene's germline CDR1 is DFQATT and CDR2 SNEGSKA (reference sequence). CDR3 in DNA: TGCAGTGCTAGTAGTGGGGCCCTTGGCTACACCTTC. Its translation: CSASSGALGYTF.

The V and J genes are TRBV6-4 and TRBJ2-6; D is possibly TRBD1 or TRBD2 (6 bases each). The CDR3 loop spans 16 amino acids. Trimming removed 10 bases at V and 4 bases at J, with 20 bases between. Germline V gene sequence: CDR1 MRHNA, CDR2 SNTAGT. CDR3 DNA: TGTGCCATCCCTATGGGGGGCGCGTCCGGGGCCAACGTCCTGACTTTC. This translates into CAIPMGGASGANVLTF.

The rearrangement uses TRBV19 and TRBJ1-2, with 8 positions matching TRBD1. The CDR3 runs to 17 residues. Losses at the gene ends were 7 bases for V and 3 bases for J; bases not matched to a gene: 16. The germline V gene encodes CDR1 LNHDA and CDR2 SQIVND (reference sequence). CDR3 residues: CASKGMAGGERYYGYTF. CDR3 in DNA: TGTGCCAGTAAAGGGATGGCAGGGGGCGAGAGGTACTATGGCTACACCTTC.

V is TRBV5-6 and J is TRBJ2-7; D uncertain. V lost 4 bases to trimming and J lost 5 bases, with 13 bases between them. Germline-derived CDR1 and CDR2 are SGHDT and YYEEEE. The CDR3 is 13 amino acids. The CDR3 DNA reads as TGTGCCAGCAGCCCAAGGACGGCCCACGAGCAGTACTTC. Translating it yields CASSPRTAHEQYF.

The chain couples TRBV6-5 to TRBJ2-7; 7 bases match TRBD1. The CDR3 is 15 amino acids. V dropped 2 bases and J dropped 2; count of bases not matched to a gene: 6. CDR1 MNHEY and CDR2 SVGAGI come from the germline V gene. DNA for the CDR3: TGTGCCAGCAGTTACGCCGGGACAGCCGCCTACGAGCAGTACTTC. It is translated as CASSYAGTAAYEQYF.

The V gene is TRBV4-3, the J gene TRBJ1-1, with TRBD1 as a possible D gene (5 bases). Germline assignment: CDR1 LGHNA and CDR2 YSLEER. V was pared by 3 bases and J by 1 base, with 12 bases between. There are 15 residues in the CDR3. The chain's CDR3 is CASSQGTLGNTEAFF. The CDR3 DNA reads TGCGCCAGCAGCCAGGGGACCCTTGGGAACACTGAAGCTTTCTTT.

The V and J genes are TRBV5-1 and TRBJ2-7; a possible D gene is TRBD1 (6 bases). Trimming cost V 0 bases and J 0 bases, with 10 bases left between them. Germline V gives CDR1 SGHRS, CDR2 YFSETQ. This CDR3 is built from 15 residues. DNA of the CDR3: TGCGCCAGCAGCTTGGATACAGGGAGCTCCTACGAGCAGTACTTC. Translation: CASSLDTGSSYEQYF.

This chain uses TRBV5-8 with TRBJ2-7; 7 bases align to TRBD1. This CDR3 contains 14 residues. The V and J ends lost 5 bases and 3 bases, in that order; junction bases with no gene match: 8. Germline loops: CDR1 SGHTS, CDR2 YDEGEE. The CDR3 DNA follows: TGTGCCAGCAGTCGAGGGGACAGCTACTACGAGCAGTACTTC. Translating gives CASSRGDSYYEQYF. Based on the CDR3 plus reference TRBV5-8 and TRBJ2-7, the full variable domain is EAGVTQSPTHLIKTRGQQATLRCSPISGHTSVYWYQQALGLGLQFLLWYDEGEERNRGNFPPRFSGRQFPNYSSELNVNALELEDSALYLCASSRGDSYYEQYFGPGTRLTVT.

The J gene is TRBJ2-7, the V gene TRBV7-9; the match to TRBD2 covers 10 bases. The CDR3 extends over 15 amino acids. Germline lookup yields CDR1 SEHNR and CDR2 FQNEAQ (reference sequence). V was clipped by 0 bases and J by 6 bases; unmatched bases: 5. The CDR3 DNA sequence: TGTGCCAGCAGCTTAGCGCCAAGCGGGGGGGTCGAGCAGTACTTC. It specifies CASSLAPSGGVEQYF.

The V call is TRBV4-3, the J call TRBJ2-7; D is possibly TRBD1 (6 bases). The germline gives CDR1 LGHNA, CDR2 YSLEER. This CDR3 has 15 amino acids. V dropped 1 base and J dropped 0 bases, with 10 bases sitting between them. The CDR3 nucleotides are TGCGCCAGCAGCCAAGCTCCAGGGGACTCCTACGAGCAGTACTTC. Translation: CASSQAPGDSYEQYF.

J is TRBJ1-2 and V is TRBV3-1 (or the pseudogene TRBV3-2); tentative D call: TRBD1 (6 bases). Germline CDR1 and CDR2: LGHDT and YNNKEL (reference sequence). V lost 6 bases and J lost 8, with 16 bases in between. This CDR3 contains 13 residues. Here the CDR3 DNA reads TGTGCCAGCAGTCCCGACAGGCAAGGGGGCTACACCTTC. This gives the protein CASSPDRQGGYTF.

The chain uses TRBV7-3 and TRBJ1-2, with 10 nucleotides matching TRBD1. This CDR3 has 14 amino acids. With 3 bases clipped from V and 7 bases from J, the junction kept 5 bases outside the gene matches. From germline, CDR1 is SGHTA and CDR2 FQGTGA. In DNA form, the CDR3 reads TGTGCCAGCAGCTTGACAGGGGGCTCGGCTGGCTACACCTTC. It encodes CASSLTGGSAGYTF.

The chain couples TRBV7-2 to TRBJ2-3, with D tentatively TRBD2 (6 bases). This CDR3 has 13 amino acids. Trimming stripped 8 bases from V and 0 bases from J, with 9 bases between. Germline CDR1 SGHTA, CDR2 FQGNSA. The CDR3 DNA follows: TGTGCCAGCGTCCGGGGGAGCACAGATACGCAGTATTTT. It translates to CASVRGSTDTQYF.

The rearrangement uses TRBV29-1 and TRBJ2-2; D is perhaps TRBD1 (5 bases). The CDR3 is 12 amino acids. Trimming pared 7 bases from V and 7 bases from J, leaving 13 bases between. The V gene's germline CDR1 is SQVTM and CDR2 ANQGSEA. This CDR3 is CSGGSPDGELFF. The CDR3, as DNA: TGCAGCGGGGGCTCTCCGGACGGGGAGCTGTTTTTT.

The chain employs TRBV6-2 or TRBV6-3 and TRBJ1-1; D gene unclear. CDR1 and CDR2 (germline): MNHEY, SVGEGT. Trimming took off 5 bases at V and 5 bases at J, with 6 bases between the two ends. This CDR3 region has 11 residues. CDR3 protein: CASSGWTEAFF. As DNA, the CDR3 is TGTGCCAGCAGTGGCTGGACTGAAGCTTTCTTT.

The chain employs TRBV3-1 (or the pseudogene TRBV3-2) and TRBJ1-2, with a weak D call TRBD1 (5 bases). CDR3 length equals 14 residues. Trimming pared 1 base from V and 7 bases from J, leaving 13 bases between. The V gene's germline CDR1 is LGHDT and CDR2 YNNKEL (reference sequence). Here the CDR3 reads CASSQVKGTSGYTF. Here the CDR3 DNA reads TGTGCCAGCAGCCAAGTTAAAGGGACGAGTGGCTACACCTTC.

The chain recombines TRBV19 with TRBJ2-1, with TRBD2 matching over 14 bases. The CDR3 runs 15 residues. Germline trimming cut 1 base from V and 7 bases from J; bases unmatched to any gene: 0. In germline, CDR1 is LNHDA, CDR2 SQIVND (reference sequence). The CDR3 nucleotides read TGTGCCAGTAGTATAGGACTAGCGGGGGGGAATGAGCAGTTCTTC. Protein: CASSIGLAGGNEQFF.